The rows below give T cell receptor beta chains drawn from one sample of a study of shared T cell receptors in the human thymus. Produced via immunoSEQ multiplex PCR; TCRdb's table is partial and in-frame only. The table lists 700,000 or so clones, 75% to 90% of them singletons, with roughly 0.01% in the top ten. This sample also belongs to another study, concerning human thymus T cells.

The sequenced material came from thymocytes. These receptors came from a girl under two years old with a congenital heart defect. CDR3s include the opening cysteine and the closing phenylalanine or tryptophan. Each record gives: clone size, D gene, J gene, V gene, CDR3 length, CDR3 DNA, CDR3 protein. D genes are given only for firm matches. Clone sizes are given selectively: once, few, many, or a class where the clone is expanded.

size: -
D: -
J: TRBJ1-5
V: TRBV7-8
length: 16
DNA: TGTGCCAGCAGCCTGAGGAGACCACGAGATAATCAGCCCCAGCATTTT
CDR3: CASSLRRPRDNQPQHF

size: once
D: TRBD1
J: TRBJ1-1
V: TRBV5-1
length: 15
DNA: TGCGCCAGCAGCTCGCTTGACAGGGGACCCACTGAAGCTTTCTTT
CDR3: CASSSLDRGPTEAFF

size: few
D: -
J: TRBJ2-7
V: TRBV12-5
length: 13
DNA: TGTGCTAGTGGCCACACAGGAGACTACGAGCAGTACTTC
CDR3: CASGHTGDYEQYF

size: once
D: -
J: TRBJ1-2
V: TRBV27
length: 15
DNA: TGTGCCAGCAGGATCTCGGTCCTAGCTAACTATGGCTACACCTTC
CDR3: CASRISVLANYGYTF

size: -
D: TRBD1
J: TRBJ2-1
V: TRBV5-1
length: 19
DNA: TGCGCCAGCAGTCGAGAGACAGGGGGCGCAGGGGGGGCCTACAATGAGCAGTTCTTC
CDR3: CASSRETGGAGGAYNEQFF

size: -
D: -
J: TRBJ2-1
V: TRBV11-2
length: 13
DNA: TGTGCCAGCAGCTTAGTGGGGGGAATTGAGCAGTTCTTC
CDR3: CASSLVGGIEQFF

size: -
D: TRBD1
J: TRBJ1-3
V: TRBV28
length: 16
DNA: TGTGCCAGCGGCCGGGACAGGGTTTCCTCTGGAAACACCATATATTTT
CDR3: CASGRDRVSSGNTIYF

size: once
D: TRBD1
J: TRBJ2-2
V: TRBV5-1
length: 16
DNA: TGCGCCAGCAGCTTGTGGGGGACAGCGAACACCGGGGAGCTGTTTTTT
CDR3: CASSLWGTANTGELFF

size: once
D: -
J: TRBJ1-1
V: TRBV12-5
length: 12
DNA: TGTGCTAGTGGTGCCAGGGGTACTGAAGCTTTCTTT
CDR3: CASGARGTEAFF

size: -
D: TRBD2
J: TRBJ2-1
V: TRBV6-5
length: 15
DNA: TGTGCCAGCAGGGGACTAGCGGGGGAAAGGGGTGAGCAGTTCTTC
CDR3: CASRGLAGERGEQFF

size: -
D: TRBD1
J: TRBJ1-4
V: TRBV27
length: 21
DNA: TGTGCCAGCAGTTGCAGGGGGCGCCGGAAAATAGGCCAATATTCTAATGAAAAACTGTTTTTT
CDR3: CASSCRGRRKIGQYSNEKLFF

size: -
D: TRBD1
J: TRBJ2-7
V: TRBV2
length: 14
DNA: TGTGCCAGATTTAGGGACAGGGTGACCTACGAGCAGTACTTC
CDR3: CARFRDRVTYEQYF

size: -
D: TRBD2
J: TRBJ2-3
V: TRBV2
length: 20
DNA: TGTGCCAGCAGTCTAGGCGAGCGGGGGGACCGACATACTAGCACAGATACGCAGTATTTT
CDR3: CASSLGERGDRHTSTDTQYF

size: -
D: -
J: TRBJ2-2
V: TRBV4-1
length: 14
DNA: TGCGCCAGCAGCCAAGAAGCCAGGGTCAGGGAGCTGTTTTTT
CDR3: CASSQEARVRELFF

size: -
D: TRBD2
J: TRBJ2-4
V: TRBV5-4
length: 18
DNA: TGTGCCAGCAGCTTTCGACTAGCGGGGGGCCTAGCCAAAAACATTCAGTACTTC
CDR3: CASSFRLAGGLAKNIQYF

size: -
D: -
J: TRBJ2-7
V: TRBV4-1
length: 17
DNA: TGCGCCAGCAGCCAAGCGAAGACAGCGCCAGGGTCCTACGAGCAGTACTTC
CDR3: CASSQAKTAPGSYEQYF